This T cell receptor beta chain was observed in a study of PD-L1 blockade in urothelial cancer. Overall study: It was at 3 weeks (second dose) and 6 weeks after treatment start that blood was analyzed.

Locally advanced or metastatic urothelial carcinoma was diagnosed in the patients. Points from the study as a whole: Tumor-associated clones in the blood of durable-benefit patients grew more at 3 weeks.

Regarding this clone: Its matching antigen is unknown.

Clones were read by immunoSEQ multiplex PCR, and TCRdb kept only the in-frame ones, dropping some. The profile shows approximately 110,000 clones, about 85% of them singletons. The TCR sequence derives from a man aged 50 or older with urothelial cancer. This sample comprised PBMCs, obtained around atezolizumab (anti-PD-L1) treatment.

The CDR3: CASSSGQSTGELFF. The CDR3 DNA reads as TGTGCCAGCAGTTCCGGACAGTCCACCGGGGAGCTGTTTTTT. The genes are TRBV28 and TRBJ2-2; tentative D call: TRBD1 (6 bases). The CDR3 contains 14 residues. Germline CDR1 MDHEN, CDR2 SYDVKM. V lost 4 bases and J lost 4, with 10 bases in between. The whole variable domain, filled in from reference TRBV28 and TRBJ2-2, reads DVKVTQSSRYLVKRTGEKVFLECVQDMDHENMFWYRQDPGLGLRLIYFSYDVKMKEKGDIPEGYSVSREKKERFSLILESASTNQTSMYLCASSSGQSTGELFFGEGSRLTVL.